The 14 T cell receptor beta chains below were found in one sample sequenced in a study of shared clonotypes between healthy human individuals. The naive CD8 population came from CD45RO-negative cells selected for CCR7, without terminally differentiated effector memory CD45RA+ cells. Repertoires were generated with immunoSEQ multiplex PCR, while TCRdb's copy carries only in-frame clones and drops some. Here the sample spans about 590,000 clones, just under 97% being singletons. The sample taken for sequencing was naive CD8+ T cells sorted from blood. The receptors were gathered from a woman aged 25 to 39 in good health.

DNA of the CDR3: TGCAGTGCTGGACCCTACGAGCAGTACTTC. This encodes CSAGPYEQYF. The chain couples TRBV20-1 to TRBJ2-5, with D uncertain. The last part of the DNA fits TRBJ2-7 better; the J call may be wrong. Per germline, CDR1 DFQATT and CDR2 SNEGSKA (reference sequence). This CDR3 is built from 10 residues.

As concerns this clone: Different DNA sequences within this sample yield the same CDR3. V usage is TRBV2 and J usage is TRBJ1-1; a possible D gene is TRBD1 (5 bases). V was shortened by 6 bases and J by 0 bases, with 11 bases between the two germline ends. Germline V gives CDR1 SNHLY, CDR2 FYNNEI. This CDR3 has 14 amino acids. CDR3 DNA: TGTGCCAGCAGGACACGGGGGATGAACACTGAAGCTTTCTTT. Its protein product is CASRTRGMNTEAFF. The complete variable domain, with remaining parts taken from reference TRBV2 and TRBJ1-1, reads EPEVTQTPSHQVTQMGQEVILRCVPISNHLYFYWYRQILGQKVEFLVSFYNNEISEKSEIFDDQFSVERPDGSNFTLKIRSTKLEDSAMYFCASRTRGMNTEAFFGQGTRLTVV.

A single count supports this clone. V and J are TRBV14 and TRBJ2-2; D ambiguous. Trimming took off 3 bases at V and 6 bases at J, with 11 bases between the two ends. CDR1 is SGHDN and CDR2 is FVKESK in the germline V gene. This CDR3 region has 14 residues. The CDR3 reads CASSHPGASGELFF. In DNA form, the CDR3 reads TGTGCCAGCAGCCATCCCGGTGCCTCCGGGGAGCTGTTTTTT.

This chain links TRBV5-4 with TRBJ2-2; D uncertain. Germline assignment: CDR1 SGHNT and CDR2 YYREEE (reference sequence). The CDR3 has 15 amino acids. V lost 0 bases, J lost 0 bases, and 6 bases lay in between. The DNA for the CDR3 is TGTGCCAGCAGCTTGGTCGGAGCGAACACCGGGGAGCTGTTTTTT. This encodes CASSLVGANTGELFF.

The chain couples TRBV7-9 to TRBJ1-1; no definite D call. V lost 7 bases to trimming and J lost 7 bases, with 19 bases between them. The CDR3 runs to 14 residues. CDR1 and CDR2 from the germline V gene are SEHNR and FQNEAQ (reference sequence). The DNA for the CDR3 is TGTGCCAGCACCCATATCACCCGCAACTATGAAGCTTTCTTT. Amino acids: CASTHITRNYEAFF.

The chain has TRBV5-6 and TRBJ2-1; TRBD2 aligns across 11 bases. V lost 2 bases and J lost 9; bases outside the gene matches: 4. Germline V gene lookup returns CDR1 SGHDT and CDR2 YYEEEE. The CDR3 spans 14 residues. The CDR3 region is CASSFRLAGTEQFF. As DNA, the CDR3 is TGTGCCAGCAGCTTTCGACTAGCGGGAACTGAGCAGTTCTTC.

V and J are TRBV19 and TRBJ2-5, with 7 bases matching TRBD1. Germline loops: CDR1 LNHDA, CDR2 SQIVND (reference sequence). CDR3 length: 13 amino acids. The V gene end was trimmed by 7 bases and the J gene end by 2 bases; junction bases not matched to a gene: 4. The CDR3 DNA sequence: TGTGCCAGTACCGAGACAGGGCAAGAGACCCAGTACTTC. Residues: CASTETGQETQYF.

J is TRBJ2-1 and V is TRBV15; 12 nucleotides agree with TRBD2. The ends lost 5 bases at V and 9 bases at J; junction bases unmatched: 8. CDR1 LNHNV and CDR2 YYDKDF come from the germline V gene (reference sequence). CDR3 size: 15 residues. The CDR3 spells CATSSTSGRSSEQFF. CDR3 in DNA: TGTGCCACCAGCTCGACTAGCGGGAGAAGCAGTGAGCAGTTCTTC.

The genes are TRBV5-6 and TRBJ1-5; tentative D call: TRBD1 (5 bases). The CDR3 runs 17 residues. V lost 4 bases and J lost 2, with 19 bases in between. The germline V gene has CDR1 SGHDT and CDR2 YYEEEE. CDR3 DNA sequence: TGTGCCAGCAGCCCCCTCCCAGGGCTGCGGCGCAATCAGCCCCAGCATTTT. This gives the protein CASSPLPGLRRNQPQHF. The full variable domain, completed using reference TRBV5-6 and TRBJ1-5, is DAGVTQSPTHLIKTRGQQVTLRCSPKSGHDTVSWYQQALGQGPQFIFQYYEEEERQRGNFPDRFSGHQFPNYSSELNVNALLLGDSALYLCASSPLPGLRRNQPQHFGDGTRLSIL.

The chain's CDR3 is CASSILPGWTYEQYF. In DNA form, the CDR3 reads TGTGCCAGTAGTATTTTGCCAGGGTGGACCTACGAGCAGTACTTC. The chain links TRBV19 to TRBJ2-5; the D gene is possibly TRBD1 (5 bases). The DNA end is more similar to TRBJ2-7, so the J call may be wrong. This CDR3 has 15 residues. Per the germline V gene, CDR1 is LNHDA and CDR2 is SQIVND (reference sequence).

The CDR3 spells CVRSPRASGRVHNEQFF. Here the CDR3 DNA reads TGTGTCAGAAGCCCTCGGGCTAGCGGGAGGGTCCACAATGAGCAGTTCTTC. This sequence joins TRBV7-5 and TRBJ2-1; the table's D call of TRBD2 was not tested on the DNA. TRBV7-5 constitutes a pseudogene. The CDR3 extends over 17 amino acids.

This clone came up once. This chain connects TRBV5-1 to TRBJ2-7, with TRBD2 identical over 9 bases. V lost 3 bases to trimming and J lost 5 bases; unmatched junction nucleotides: 6. The CDR3 consists of 14 residues. The germline V gene has CDR1 SGHRS and CDR2 YFSETQ. The chain's CDR3 is CASSSRGRGDEQYF. CDR3 in DNA: TGCGCCAGCAGCTCCCGCGGGAGGGGGGACGAGCAGTACTTC.

Worth noting for this clone: In the same sample, other DNA sequences code for this CDR3. The rearrangement uses TRBV28 and TRBJ2-7, with no clear D. This CDR3 spans 10 amino acids. Trimming removed 5 bases at V and 3 bases at J, with 2 bases between. Germline V CDR1 and CDR2: MDHEN, SYDVKM. CDR3 bases: TGTGCCAGCAGTCGCTACGAGCAGTACTTC. This codes for CASSRYEQYF.

Only a few counts were recorded for this clone. The chain links TRBV7-9 to TRBJ1-2; 8 bases line up with TRBD1. Losses at the gene ends were 1 base for V and 4 bases for J; bases not matched to a gene: 11. Per germline, CDR1 SEHNR and CDR2 FQNEAQ (reference sequence). This CDR3 comprises 17 residues. In DNA form, the CDR3 reads TGTGCCAGCAGCTTAGGGGTTCGAGACAGGGGAATCTATGGCTACACCTTC. Protein product: CASSLGVRDRGIYGYTF.